This TCR beta chain was documented in a study of cytomegalovirus exposure and HLA in healthy donors. The CDR3 length is 15 residues. Germline CDR1 reads SGDLS; CDR2 reads YYNGEE. Germline trimming cut 4 bases from V and 3 bases from J; bases unmatched to any gene: 4. Sequencing was performed with immunoSEQ multiplex PCR; in TCRdb, only in-frame clones are kept and a portion is missing. The sample has under 250,000 clones, roughly 87% seen once. This TCR was sampled from a woman younger than 35 in good health and CMV-seropositive. Sample: PBMCs. This sequence joins TRBV9 and TRBJ2-1; 10 bases line up with TRBD2. CDR3 nucleotides: TGTGCCAGCAGCCGGACTAGCGGAGGCTACAATGAGCAGTTCTTC. It yields the protein CASSRTSGGYNEQFF.